This T cell receptor (beta chain) was sequenced during a study of T cell clonotyping in hematopoietic cell transplantation. Study-level results: Broader posttransplant TCR repertoire diversity was predicted by graft donor and pretransplant recipient Inverse Simpson Index values.

Regarding this clone: Antigen: not known.

Clones were read by immunoSEQ multiplex PCR, and TCRdb kept only the in-frame ones, dropping some. The sample gives some 10,000 clones, roughly 93% of which show up once; around 6% is in the top ten. This receptor was obtained from a male patient in his fifties or sixties who had an allogeneic stem cell transplant from a related donor, so T cells may come from the graft donor. Some clones in this sample may be carry-over from other donors' samples. The specimen comprised PBMCs, sampled 100 days after allogeneic stem cell transplant.

This chain's CDR3 is CSAGVTDTQYF. In nucleotides, the CDR3 is TGCAGTGCTGGAGTGACAGATACGCAGTATTTT. The V and J genes are TRBV20-1 and TRBJ2-3; D gene unclear. Germline values: CDR1 DFQATT, CDR2 SNEGSKA (reference sequence). The CDR3 is 11 residues long. V lost 5 bases, J lost 3 bases, and 6 bases lay in between.